This is a list of T cell receptor beta chains from one sample in a study of PD-1 blockade in classical Hodgkin lymphoma. The data were produced by immunoSEQ multiplex PCR, yet TCRdb's version contains in-frame clones alone and is incomplete. Among 65,000 to 95,000 clones, about nine tenths were seen once, and the ten largest hold around 20%. The starting material was peripheral blood mononuclear cells (PBMCs), obtained at baseline. The receptors shown here come from a human donor with classical Hodgkin lymphoma. Each CDR3 is given with its conserved first and last residue. D genes are given only for firm matches.

>TRBD2|TRBV7-2|TRBJ2-1
CASSLTSGPYNEQFF
>-|TRBV7-8|TRBJ2-1
CASSLELAYNEQFF
>-|TRBV2|TRBJ1-4
CASSGQGIANEKLFF
>TRBD2|TRBV5-1|TRBJ2-1
CASSLFTSDSYNEQFF
>TRBD1|TRBV5-6|TRBJ1-2
CASSSGQGSGYTF
>TRBD1|TRBV27|TRBJ2-1
CASSLGTGYNEQFF
>-|TRBV6-5|TRBJ1-2
CASSYGGAYGYTF
>TRBD2|TRBV4-1|TRBJ2-1
CASSSTGTSGIGSYNEQFF
>TRBD1|TRBV10-3|TRBJ2-3
CAISGTTGGAQYF
>-|TRBV15|TRBJ2-5
CATSRATKAETQYF
>TRBD2|TRBV5-4|TRBJ2-5
CASSRGLAGTQGETQYF
>-|TRBV28|TRBJ1-2
CASSQKANYGYTF
>-|TRBV29-1|TRBJ1-1
CSLTGSLNTEAFF
>TRBD1|TRBV27|TRBJ1-3
CASSSGGSGNTIYF
>TRBD1|TRBV7-9|TRBJ2-1
CASSSGQGFYNEQFF
>-|TRBV25-1|TRBJ2-3
CASSDGVEGTQYF
>-|TRBV28|TRBJ2-7
CASMGSGSSYEQYF
>-|TRBV4-3|TRBJ1-2
CASSQVVGFFDYGYTF
>TRBD1|TRBV2|TRBJ2-2
CASSSDRSNTGELFF
>TRBD1|TRBV5-1|TRBJ2-7
CASSWGTGRSYEQYF
>-|TRBV19|TRBJ1-5
CASSTSPEQPQHF
>TRBD1|TRBV5-1|TRBJ1-1
CASSPAGQGGTEAFF
>TRBD1|TRBV29-1|TRBJ1-4
CSGTGEAEKLFF
>-|TRBV30|TRBJ2-7
CAWEGVPNYEQYF
>-|TRBV29-1|TRBJ1-2
CSVVGNGYGYTF
>-|TRBV2|TRBJ1-4
CASSEWGREVFF
>-|TRBV4-1|TRBJ1-2
CASSHLSRGGEGYTF
>-|TRBV28|TRBJ1-5
CAILDREYSNQPQHF
>-|TRBV19|TRBJ2-7
CASSSRRTYEQYF
>TRBD1|TRBV19|TRBJ1-5
CASFAGGYNQPQHF
>TRBD1|TRBV6-6|TRBJ1-2
CASTLTGDGYTF
>-|TRBV7-2|TRBJ1-1
CASSLGSYTEAFF
>-|TRBV28|TRBJ2-3
CASSAPRGGPRDTQYF